A selection of T cell receptor beta chains follows, all from one sample in a study of CXCR3-negative and CXCR3-positive naive CD8 T cells. TCRdb reprocessed the 5' RACE reads and reports one entry per CDR3 protein, with no DNA. The sample features about 120,000 distinct CDR3 sequences, with 0.45% to 0.55% in its top ten. Material: naive CXCR3- CD8+ T cells from blood. Receptors were obtained from a human donor in good health. Some clones in this sample may be carry-over from other donors' samples. CDR3s include the opening cysteine and the closing phenylalanine or tryptophan.

TRBV19	TRBJ2-1	13	CASTDVGGNEQFF
TRBV7-9	TRBJ2-3	18	CASSLGTSGRIYMNTQYF
TRBV2	TRBJ2-3	19	CASLPEPGLHRGGADTQYF
TRBV29-1	TRBJ2-7	13	CSALKAGSYEQYF
TRBV28	TRBJ2-7	12	CASSSDKYVQYF
TRBV29-1	TRBJ2-7	12	CSARDHSYEQYF
TRBV21-1	TRBJ1-4	11	CASKQGEKLFF
TRBV4-3	TRBJ2-2	16	CASSPRQGASTGELFF
TRBV28	TRBJ2-2	15	CASTSDRVNTGELFF
TRBV7-6	TRBJ2-5	14	CASSSDSNEETQYF
TRBV28	TRBJ2-7	18	CASSIQTGTGAHSYEQYF
TRBV12-3/TRBV12-4	TRBJ1-2	14	CASSLSGQDYGYTF
TRBV12-3/TRBV12-4	TRBJ1-6	16	CASSLTGALYNSPLHF
TRBV7-9	TRBJ2-5	12	CASSGGKETQYF
TRBV27	TRBJ2-7	16	CASSFSEDSLSHEQYF
TRBV9	TRBJ2-1	15	CASSPLIPTFNEQFF
TRBV27	TRBJ2-7	14	CASSFSGLIYEQYF
TRBV4-3	TRBJ2-3	15	CASSALGGSTDTQYF
TRBV9	TRBJ2-3	16	CASSVVPGTGTDTQYF
TRBV6-5	TRBJ2-1	16	CASSYSNAGGYNEQFF
TRBV4-1	TRBJ2-7	15	CASSQDRRGGNEQYF
TRBV6-5	TRBJ2-2	12	CASTGETGELFF
TRBV29-1	TRBJ2-3	17	CSVQGGGLAKLTDTQYF
TRBV4-2	TRBJ2-1	12	CASSQEANEQFF
TRBV4-1	TRBJ2-3	18	CASSQEDVAGGFTDTQYF
TRBV7-9	TRBJ2-7	13	CASSPQEAYEQYF
TRBV27	TRBJ2-1	18	CASSLDRKVSGPYNEQFF
TRBV20-1	TRBJ2-2	15	CSARFTGTNTGELFF
TRBV12-3/TRBV12-4	TRBJ2-1	13	CASREPSGNEQFF
TRBV15	TRBJ2-1	16	CAASGRLTSSYNEQFF
TRBV12-3/TRBV12-4	TRBJ2-7	12	CASSLGTGEQYF
TRBV29-1	TRBJ1-1	13	CSVSTGDFTEAFF
TRBV28	TRBJ2-5	14	CASGLSHQQETQYF
TRBV7-2	TRBJ2-3	16	CASSSLADTSTDTQYF
TRBV6-4	TRBJ2-2	13	CASSDGGAGELFF
TRBV5-8	TRBJ2-7	13	CASSLGGGYEQYF
TRBV28	TRBJ2-2	14	CASSRDGNTGELFF
TRBV24-1	TRBJ2-2	17	CATSDGASGSGTGELFF
TRBV6-1	TRBJ2-3	13	CASRDRVTDTQYF
TRBV29-1	TRBJ2-1	17	CSVDGPSGGSSYNEQFF
TRBV7-6	TRBJ2-1	15	CASSLGQGGYNEQFF
TRBV3-1	TRBJ2-1	17	CASSPSSVSGAYNEQFF
TRBV5-1	TRBJ1-5	15	CASSLQGISNQPQHF
TRBV9	TRBJ2-1	18	CASSGNSAGGPTYNEQFF
TRBV12-3/TRBV12-4	TRBJ2-5	15	CASSLGSSGEVAQYF
TRBV29-1	TRBJ2-3	14	CSVVATTSTDTQYF
TRBV7-9	TRBJ2-5	18	CASSLALRPTYNGETQYF
TRBV7-9	TRBJ2-3	16	CASSSSLAGDTDTQYF
TRBV20-1	TRBJ2-6	17	CSATGLYPTSGANVLTF
TRBV27	TRBJ2-1	15	CASSHLESRYNEQFF